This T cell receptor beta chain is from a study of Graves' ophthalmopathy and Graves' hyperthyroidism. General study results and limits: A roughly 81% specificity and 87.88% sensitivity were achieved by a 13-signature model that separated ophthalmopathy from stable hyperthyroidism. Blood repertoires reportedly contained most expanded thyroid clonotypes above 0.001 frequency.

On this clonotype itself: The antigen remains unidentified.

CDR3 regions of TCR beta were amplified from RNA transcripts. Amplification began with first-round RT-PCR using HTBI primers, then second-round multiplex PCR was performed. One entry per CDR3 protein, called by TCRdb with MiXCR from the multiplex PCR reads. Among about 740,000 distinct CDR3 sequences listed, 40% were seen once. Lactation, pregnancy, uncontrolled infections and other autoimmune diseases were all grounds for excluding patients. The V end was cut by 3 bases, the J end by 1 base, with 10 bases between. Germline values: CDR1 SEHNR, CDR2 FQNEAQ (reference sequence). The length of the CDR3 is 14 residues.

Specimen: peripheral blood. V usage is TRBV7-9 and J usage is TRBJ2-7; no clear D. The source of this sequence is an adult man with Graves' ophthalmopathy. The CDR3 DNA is TGTGCCAGCAGCTTGGCCTTTGGGTCCTACGAGCAGTACTTC. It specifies CASSLAFGSYEQYF.